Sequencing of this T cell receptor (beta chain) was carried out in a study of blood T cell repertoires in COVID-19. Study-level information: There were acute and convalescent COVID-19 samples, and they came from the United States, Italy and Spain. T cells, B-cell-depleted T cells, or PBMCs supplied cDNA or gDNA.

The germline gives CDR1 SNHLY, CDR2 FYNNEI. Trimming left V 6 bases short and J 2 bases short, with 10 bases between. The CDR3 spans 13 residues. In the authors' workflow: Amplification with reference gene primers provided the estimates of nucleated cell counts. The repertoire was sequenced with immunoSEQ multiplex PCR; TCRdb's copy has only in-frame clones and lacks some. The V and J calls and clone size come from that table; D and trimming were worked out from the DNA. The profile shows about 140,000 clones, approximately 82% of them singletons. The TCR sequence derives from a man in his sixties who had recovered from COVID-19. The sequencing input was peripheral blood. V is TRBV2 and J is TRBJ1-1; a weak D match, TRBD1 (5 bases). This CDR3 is CASRTERNTEAFF. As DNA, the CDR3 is TGTGCCAGCAGGACAGAGAGAAACACTGAAGCTTTCTTT.